A selection of T cell receptor beta chains follows, all from one sample in a study of blood T cell repertoires in COVID-19. This table comes from immunoSEQ multiplex PCR, and its TCRdb copy is limited to in-frame clones, with some not included. The sample has 48,000 or so clones; 85% to 90% are singletons. The sample was peripheral blood. These receptors were collected from a woman in her sixties with acute or convalescent COVID-19. Both conserved end residues are part of each CDR3. Fields, in order: clone size, D gene, V gene, J gene, CDR3 length, CDR3 DNA, CDR3 protein. The D gene is left open where the match is weak. Rows may omit the clone size; those that give it use once, few, many or a size class.

>few|TRBD2|TRBV6-5|TRBJ2-7|13
TGTGCCCCCACGCGGCGGGGGAAGGACGAGCAGTACTTC
CAPTRRGKDEQYF
>.|TRBD1|TRBV5-1|TRBJ1-2|15
TGCGCCAGCAGCTTGGTTCCAGGGGGCATGAGAGGCTACACCTTC
CASSLVPGGMRGYTF
>.|TRBD2|TRBV4-1|TRBJ2-1|14
TGCGCCAGCAGCCAAGATCCCAGCGGGAGTGAGCAGTTCTTC
CASSQDPSGSEQFF
>.|TRBD2|TRBV19|TRBJ2-3|15
TGTGCCAGTATGGGGGTGGCTAGCGGAACAGATACGCAGTATTTT
CASMGVASGTDTQYF
>.|.|TRBV2|TRBJ1-4|15
TGTGCCAGCAGTGACAGGGTGGGAACTAATGAAAAACTGTTTTTT
CASSDRVGTNEKLFF
>.|TRBD1|TRBV6-6|TRBJ1-5|13
TGTGCCAGCAGTTACGGGACAGACCAGCCCCAGCATTTT
CASSYGTDQPQHF
>.|.|TRBV18|TRBJ1-2|15
TGTGCCAGCTCACCCCAGAGACAGACTAACTATGGCTACACCTTC
CASSPQRQTNYGYTF
>.|TRBD1|TRBV5-8|TRBJ1-1|14
TGTGCCAGCAGACCCGGACAGGGAAGTACTGAAGCTTTCTTT
CASRPGQGSTEAFF
>.|.|TRBV29-1|TRBJ2-2|13
TGCAGCGTTTCGACAGAGAACACCGGGGAGCTGTTTTTT
CSVSTENTGELFF
>.|.|TRBV7-8|TRBJ2-7|15
TGTGCCAGCAGCTTAAGGACAGCTTTCTCCTACGAGCAGTACTTC
CASSLRTAFSYEQYF
>.|.|TRBV2|TRBJ1-1|13
TGTGCCAGCAGGGAAACATTGAACACTGAAGCTTTCTTT
CASRETLNTEAFF
>few|.|TRBV18|TRBJ1-1|12
TGTGCCAGCTCACCAGGACAGACTGAAGCTTTCTTT
CASSPGQTEAFF
>few|.|TRBV5-1|TRBJ2-2|16
TGCGCCAGCAGCTTGGCGGGACACAGGAACACCGGGGAGCTGTTTTTT
CASSLAGHRNTGELFF
>.|TRBD1|TRBV19|TRBJ1-2|14
TGTGCCAGTAGTCGCGACAGGGTCGGCTATGGCTACACCTTC
CASSRDRVGYGYTF
>.|.|TRBV5-1|TRBJ2-3|13
TGCGCCAGCAGCTTGGCAGGGACAGATACGCAGTATTTT
CASSLAGTDTQYF
>once|.|TRBV5-1|TRBJ2-5|14
TGCGCCAGCAGCGAATACAGAAACCAAGAGACCCAGTACTTC
CASSEYRNQETQYF
>.|.|TRBV19|TRBJ1-2|14
TGTGCCAGTACCTCCGGGACGGGGGGCTATGGCTACACCTTC
CASTSGTGGYGYTF
>.|.|TRBV11-1|TRBJ2-2|15
TGTGCCAGCAGCTTAGAGGGGACATTCACCGGGGAGCTGTTTTTT
CASSLEGTFTGELFF
>.|.|TRBV18|TRBJ1-1|14
TGTGCCAGCTCACCACCGGGCGAGAACACTGAAGCTTTCTTT
CASSPPGENTEAFF
>.|TRBD1|TRBV7-6|TRBJ2-3|15
TGTGCCAGCAGCTCGAGGACAGGGGGGATAGATACGCAGTATTTT
CASSSRTGGIDTQYF
>.|TRBD1|TRBV5-1|TRBJ1-5|14
TGCGCCAGCAGTCCGACAGGGGGGCATCAGCCCCAGCATTTT
CASSPTGGHQPQHF
>.|TRBD2|TRBV11-2|TRBJ2-7|12
TGTGCCAGCAGCTCAGGGCGGGGGGAGCAGTACTTC
CASSSGRGEQYF
>.|.|TRBV28|TRBJ1-5|15
TGTGCCAGCCAACCCGCTCACTTCATCAATCAGCCCCAGCATTTT
CASQPAHFINQPQHF
>.|TRBD2|TRBV4-2|TRBJ2-3|17
TGTGCCAGCAGCCAAGGGGGACTAGCGGGGAGCACAGATACGCAGTATTTT
CASSQGGLAGSTDTQYF
>.|.|TRBV5-1|TRBJ2-5|14
TGCGCCAGCAGCTTCCAGGGGGGCCAAGAGACCCAGTACTTC
CASSFQGGQETQYF
>.|.|TRBV19|TRBJ2-2|13
TGTGCCAGTTCCAACCAGGGCACCGGGGAGCTGTTTTTT
CASSNQGTGELFF
>.|TRBD2|TRBV5-1|TRBJ2-1|15
TGCGCCAGCAGCTTGGGGCTAGCGGGAACGAATGAGCAGTTCTTC
CASSLGLAGTNEQFF
>.|.|TRBV12-3/TRBV12-4|TRBJ1-1|13
TGTGCCAGCAGTTTGGAGTGGAACACTGAAGCTTTCTTT
CASSLEWNTEAFF
>.|.|TRBV6-1|TRBJ1-6|14
TGTGCCAGCAGTGAATTGAGCTATAATTCACCCCTCCACTTT
CASSELSYNSPLHF
>medium-sized|TRBD1|TRBV6-1|TRBJ1-6|16
TGTGCCAGCAGTGGGACCCGGGACAGGGGAACCTCACCCCTCCACTTT
CASSGTRDRGTSPLHF
>.|.|TRBV6-6|TRBJ1-2|14
TGTGCCAGCAGTTACTCGACCCAGGACTATGGCTACACCTTC
CASSYSTQDYGYTF
>.|.|TRBV7-2|TRBJ1-6|14
TGTGCCAGCAGCCCTACAGGGCCCAATTCACCCCTCCACTTT
CASSPTGPNSPLHF
>once|.|TRBV24-1|TRBJ2-7|14
TGTGCCACCAGCCCCAGCCGACACCCCTACGAGCAGTACTTC
CATSPSRHPYEQYF
>.|.|TRBV25-1|TRBJ1-3|12
TGTGCCAGCAGTGCTAACGGAAACACCATATATTTT
CASSANGNTIYF
>.|.|TRBV6-6|TRBJ2-3|16
TGTGCCAGCAGCGAACCGGGGAGCGGGAGCACAGATACGCAGTATTTT
CASSEPGSGSTDTQYF
>.|.|TRBV1|TRBJ2-7|17
TGCACCAGCAGCCAAGAGGCTAGCGGGGCCCGCTCCTACGAGCAGTACTTC
CTSSQEASGARSYEQYF
>once|.|TRBV7-2|TRBJ1-2|13
TGTGCCAGCAGCTTTAGGGGCAACGATGGCTACACCTTC
CASSFRGNDGYTF
>.|.|TRBV4-2|TRBJ1-1|14
TGTGCCAGCAGCCAAGGCAGGGGTGGCACTGAAGCTTTCTTT
CASSQGRGGTEAFF
>.|TRBD1|TRBV5-6|TRBJ1-2|16
TGTGCCAGCAGCTTGGGAGGGACAGGGGAAGACTATGGCTACACCTTC
CASSLGGTGEDYGYTF
>.|.|TRBV7-9|TRBJ2-3|14
TGTGCCAGCAGCTTAGTTTCAGGGGTCGATACGCAGTATTTT
CASSLVSGVDTQYF
>.|.|TRBV30|TRBJ2-2|12
TGTGCCTGGCTCCCGGGGGCCGGGGAGCTGTTTTTT
CAWLPGAGELFF
>.|TRBD1|TRBV27|TRBJ1-2|17
TGTGCCAGCAGTTCCTTGACCGGGACAGGGTTTAGGTATGGCTACACCTTC
CASSSLTGTGFRYGYTF
>.|.|TRBV7-8|TRBJ1-2|13
TGTGCCAGCAGCTACGCGGAGTTGTATGGCTACACCTTC
CASSYAELYGYTF
>.|.|TRBV12-3/TRBV12-4|TRBJ1-1|11
TGTGCCAGCAGCAAGAACACTGAAGCTTTCTTT
CASSKNTEAFF
>.|.|TRBV29-1|TRBJ2-5|12
TGCAGCGTTGAACTATCCGGGGAGACCCAGTACTTC
CSVELSGETQYF
>.|.|TRBV5-4|TRBJ2-5|15
TGTGCCAGCAGCTCCCAAGACAGGAACCAAGAGACCCAGTACTTC
CASSSQDRNQETQYF
>.|TRBD1|TRBV4-1|TRBJ1-1|15
TGCGCCAGCAGTCCCGGACAGGGTATGAACACTGAAGCTTTCTTT
CASSPGQGMNTEAFF
>.|.|TRBV5-8|TRBJ2-1|12
TGTGCCAGCAGCTTGGTCCCCGGGGAGCAGTTCTTC
CASSLVPGEQFF
>.|.|TRBV7-9|TRBJ1-1|16
TGTGCCAGCAGCTTAGCGCAATTCCAGATGAACACTGAAGCTTTCTTT
CASSLAQFQMNTEAFF
>.|.|TRBV6-5|TRBJ1-1|13
TGTGCCAGCACCGAGAGGGGGGGGGCTGAAGCTTTCTTT
CASTERGGAEAFF
>.|.|TRBV6-1|TRBJ2-1|13
TGTGCCAGCAGTGACCTAGGGGAAAAAAATTCTTTCTTC
CASSDLGEKNSFF
>.|.|TRBV5-6|TRBJ2-7|16
TGTGCCAGCAGCTTCGGATTATATGACAGTCACTCCGAGCAGTACTTC
CASSFGLYDSHSEQYF
>.|TRBD1|TRBV5-4|TRBJ2-6|18
TGTGCCAGCAGCTTGGCCGGACAGGGGGTAGCCGGGGCCAACGTCCTGACTTTC
CASSLAGQGVAGANVLTF
>.|TRBD1|TRBV2|TRBJ2-5|13
TGTGCCAGCGCCCGGGACAGCCAAGAGACCCAGTACTTC
CASARDSQETQYF
>.|.|TRBV7-9|TRBJ1-6|14
TGTGCCAGCAGCTCGCGACTGCTTAATTCACCCCTCCACTTT
CASSSRLLNSPLHF
>.|.|TRBV27|TRBJ1-2|13
TGTGCCAGCAGTATGACTCGATCGGAAGGCTACACCTTC
CASSMTRSEGYTF
>.|TRBD1|TRBV10-3|TRBJ2-7|13
TGTGCCAGCTCGCAGGGGGCGCTTGGCGAGCAGTACTTC
CASSQGALGEQYF
>.|.|TRBV10-3|TRBJ1-1|14
TGTGCCATCAGGGGAAGTCAGGGCTACACTGAAGCTTTCTTT
CAIRGSQGYTEAFF